Listed here are 28 T cell receptor beta chains from one sample, sequenced in a study of early T cells in non-severe SARS-CoV-2 infection. TCRdb re-derived calls from the 5' RACE reads in MiXCR, one entry per CDR3 protein. The profile shows 48,000 or so distinct CDR3 sequences, roughly 13% of them singletons. The specimen was whole blood. These receptors were obtained from an adult who was a healthcare worker with PCR-confirmed SARS-CoV-2 infection or an uninfected control (not recorded which).

The sample holds a few counts of this clonotype. V gene TRBV2 combines with J gene TRBJ1-3; TRBD1 matches at 7 bases. The CDR3 spans 14 residues. The V gene end was trimmed by 7 bases and the J gene end by 4 bases; junction bases not matched to a gene: 7. Germline-derived CDR1 and CDR2 are SNHLY and FYNNEI. CDR3 DNA sequence: TGTGCCAGCAAAGGGGGACAGTCCGGAAACACCATATATTTT. Translation gives CASKGGQSGNTIYF. The variable domain in full, with the rest retrieved from reference TRBV2 and TRBJ1-3, is EPEVTQTPSHQVTQMGQEVILRCVPISNHLYFYWYRQILGQKVEFLVSFYNNEISEKSEIFDDQFSVERPDGSNFTLKIRSTKLEDSAMYFCASKGGQSGNTIYFGEGSWLTVV.

The gene calls are TRBV2 and TRBJ2-7; the match to TRBD2 covers 8 bases. V trimming: 3 bases; J trimming: 4 bases; junction bases outside the gene matches: 8. This CDR3 spans 15 amino acids. Germline V gives CDR1 SNHLY, CDR2 FYNNEI. In DNA form, the CDR3 reads TGTGCCAGCAGTGACTTAGCGGGGACCGGGTACGAGCAGTACTTC. The encoded protein is CASSDLAGTGYEQYF.

This clonotype was detected many times. This chain joins TRBV24-1 and TRBJ2-7; D ambiguous. This CDR3 comprises 11 residues. From germline, CDR1 is KGHDR and CDR2 SFDVKD. The V end was cut by 1 base, the J end by 3 bases, with 0 bases between. The DNA for the CDR3 is TGTGCCACCAGTGATTTCTACGAGCAGTACTTC. It encodes CATSDFYEQYF.

This clonotype appeared a single time. The V and J genes are TRBV28 and TRBJ2-7; 10 bases are a match to TRBD2. Germline V gene data show CDR1 as MDHEN and CDR2 as SYDVKM. CDR3 length: 14 amino acids. V lost 3 bases to trimming and J lost 3 bases; unmatched junction nucleotides: 2. Here the CDR3 reads CASSFGLAVYEQYF. In DNA, the CDR3 is TGTGCCAGCAGTTTTGGACTAGCGGTCTACGAGCAGTACTTC.

This clonotype was observed a handful of times. The CDR3 spells CAISENYEQYF. CDR3 sequence (DNA): TGTGCCATCAGTGAGAACTACGAGCAGTACTTC. The chain combines TRBV10-3 with TRBJ2-7; D gene unclear. V shed 2 bases and J shed 3 bases, with 2 bases lying between them. This CDR3 contains 11 residues. CDR1 is ENHRY and CDR2 is SYGVKD in the germline V gene.

The chain employs TRBV6-1 and TRBJ2-1; D is perhaps TRBD2 (5 bases). Germline loops: CDR1 MNHNS, CDR2 SASEGT. The V end was cut by 5 bases, the J end by 7 bases, with 12 bases between. This CDR3 has 13 amino acids. In DNA, the CDR3 is TGTGCCAGCAGTCCGGACTGGTTAAATGAGCAGTTCTTC. Its translation: CASSPDWLNEQFF.

This clonotype was observed at least ten times. The CDR3 here is CASSLIPSGGADTQYF. As DNA, the CDR3 is TGTGCCAGCAGCCTAATCCCTAGCGGGGGGGCAGATACGCAGTATTTT. J is TRBJ2-3 and V is TRBV7-6; 12 nucleotides line up with TRBD2. V was pared by 5 bases and J by 4 bases, with 7 bases of the junction left unmatched. Germline V gene lookup returns CDR1 SGHVS and CDR2 FNYEAQ. CDR3 length equals 16 residues. Together with reference TRBV7-6 and TRBJ2-3, the CDR3 gives the full variable domain: GAGVSQSPRYKVTKRGQDVALRCDPISGHVSLYWYRQALGQGPEFLTYFNYEAQQDKSGLPNDRFSAERPEGSISTLTIQRTEQRDSAMYRCASSLIPSGGADTQYFGPGTRLTVL.

The chain carries TRBV28 and TRBJ2-1; D possibly corresponds to TRBD1 (5 bases). The CDR3 loop spans 12 amino acids. The germline V gene has CDR1 MDHEN and CDR2 SYDVKM. V was cut by 6 bases and J by 4 bases, with 7 bases left in between. The CDR3 region is CASRGPYNEQFF. CDR3 nucleotide sequence: TGTGCCAGCAGGGGGCCTTACAATGAGCAGTTCTTC.

This clonotype was counted ten times or more. The V call is TRBV5-1, the J call TRBJ2-1; 9 bases align to TRBD2. Germline loops: CDR1 SGHRS, CDR2 YFSETQ. The CDR3 is made up of 13 amino acids. V dropped 2 bases and J dropped 6; count of bases not matched to a gene: 0. CDR3 bases: TGCGCCAGCAGCTTAGCGGGAGGCAATGAGCAGTTCTTC. It is translated as CASSLAGGNEQFF. The full variable domain, rest sourced from reference TRBV5-1 and TRBJ2-1, is KAGVTQTPRYLIKTRGQQVTLSCSPISGHRSVSWYQQTPGQGLQFLFEYFSETQRNKGNFPGRFSGRQFSNSRSEMNVSTLELGDSALYLCASSLAGGNEQFFGPGTRLTVL.

This clonotype has just a few counts. V gene TRBV12-3 or TRBV12-4 combines with J gene TRBJ2-7; maybe TRBD2 (5 bases). V gave up 5 bases and J gave up 0 bases, with 11 bases separating them. This CDR3 has 14 amino acids. CDR3 residues: CASSPGKGSYEQYF. For the CDR3, the DNA is TGTGCCAGCAGTCCCGGGAAAGGCTCCTACGAGCAGTACTTC.

This clonotype was recorded a few times. V is TRBV20-1 and J is TRBJ2-7; 9 positions agree with TRBD2. The J segment lost 3 bases and the V segment lost 5 bases, leaving 5 bases of the junction unmatched. The CDR3 covers 13 residues. Germline V gene lookup returns CDR1 DFQATT and CDR2 SNEGSKA (reference sequence). The CDR3: CSAERGVFYEQYF. The CDR3 coding sequence is TGCAGTGCTGAGCGGGGGGTCTTCTACGAGCAGTACTTC.

This clonotype came up a few times. The chain links TRBV7-2 to TRBJ1-1; tentatively, D is TRBD1 (6 bases). In germline, CDR1 is SGHTA, CDR2 FQGNSA. The CDR3 runs 15 residues. V was cut by 2 bases and J by 3 bases, with 13 bases left in between. The CDR3 sequence: CASSLNRGGYTEAFF. The CDR3 coding sequence is TGTGCCAGCAGCTTAAACCGAGGGGGTTACACTGAAGCTTTCTTT.

In its sample, this clonotype was seen many times. The CDR3 DNA reads TGTGCCAGCAGCTTAAGACAATCCACTGAAGCTTTCTTT. Amino acids: CASSLRQSTEAFF. The chain uses TRBV7-3 and TRBJ1-1; D not certain. The V gene's germline CDR1 is SGHTA and CDR2 FQGTGA. The CDR3 totals 13 residues. The germline V and J ends were trimmed by 1 base and 4 bases, with 7 bases remaining between them.

The chain joins TRBV6-1 to TRBJ2-3; D may be TRBD2 (5 bases). The CDR3 consists of 15 residues. Germline V gene lookup returns CDR1 MNHNS and CDR2 SASEGT. Trimming left V 3 bases short and J 2 bases short, with 12 bases between. The CDR3 sequence is CASSDGRGHTDTQYF. CDR3 nucleotides: TGTGCCAGCAGTGATGGGAGAGGGCACACAGATACGCAGTATTTT.

In this sample, this clonotype turned up many times. The rearrangement joins TRBV12-3 or TRBV12-4 to TRBJ1-5, with D unclear. CDR3 length: 15 residues. V was pared by 2 bases and J by 3 bases, with 11 bases between. The DNA for the CDR3 is TGTGCCAGCAGTTTAAGTAGGCGTTTCAATCAGCCCCAGCATTTT. This gives the protein CASSLSRRFNQPQHF.

This clonotype showed up many times. DNA for the CDR3: TGCGCCAGCAGCCAAGGACAGGGGGCTCCCTACGAGCAGTACTTC. Translation gives CASSQGQGAPYEQYF. The chain couples TRBV4-1 to TRBJ2-7; 10 nucleotides line up with TRBD1. The ends lost 1 base at V and 2 bases at J; junction bases unmatched: 2. This CDR3 is 15 amino acids long. Germline V CDR1 and CDR2: MGHRA, YSYEKL.

CDR3 sequence (DNA): TGTGCCAGCAGCTTCGGGACAGGGGCCGGGGAGCTGTTTTTT. Amino acids: CASSFGTGAGELFF. The gene calls are TRBV7-9 and TRBJ2-2, with 10 bases matching TRBD1. CDR1 is SEHNR, CDR2 FQNEAQ, per germline (reference sequence). V lost 3 bases and J lost 6; bases outside the gene matches: 1. The CDR3 loop spans 14 amino acids.

This clonotype was observed at least ten times. The rearrangement uses TRBV29-1 and TRBJ1-1; D is possibly TRBD1 (5 bases). V lost 2 bases and J 10 bases, leaving 11 bases between the germline ends. This CDR3 is built from 11 residues. In germline, CDR1 is SQVTM, CDR2 ANQGSEA. The CDR3: CSVELGQGAFF. The CDR3 DNA is TGCAGCGTTGAATTGGGCCAGGGAGCTTTCTTT. Full variable domain (remainder filled in from reference TRBV29-1 and TRBJ1-1): SAVISQKPSRDICQRGTSLTIQCQVDSQVTMMFWYRQQPGQSLTLIATANQGSEATYESGFVIDKFPISRPNLTFSTLTVSNMSPEDSSIYLCSVELGQGAFFGQGTRLTVV.

In this sample, this clonotype turned up many times. CDR3 region: CASTDRGRTEAFF. In DNA, the CDR3 is TGTGCCAGCACGGACAGGGGGAGGACTGAAGCTTTCTTT. The chain has TRBV2 and TRBJ1-1; 10 bases agree with TRBD1. In germline, CDR1 is SNHLY, CDR2 FYNNEI. The CDR3 loop spans 13 amino acids. V lost 7 bases to trimming and J lost 5 bases; unmatched junction nucleotides: 4. Variable domain in full (rest from reference TRBV2 and TRBJ1-1): EPEVTQTPSHQVTQMGQEVILRCVPISNHLYFYWYRQILGQKVEFLVSFYNNEISEKSEIFDDQFSVERPDGSNFTLKIRSTKLEDSAMYFCASTDRGRTEAFFGQGTRLTVV.

This clonotype was recorded many times. The chain combines TRBV12-3 or TRBV12-4 with TRBJ2-1; no clear D. The CDR3 extends over 13 amino acids. V dropped 5 bases and J dropped 9 bases, with 14 bases sitting between them. The CDR3 spells CASSTGPASEQFF. CDR3 nucleotide sequence: TGTGCCAGCAGTACGGGCCCCGCGAGTGAGCAGTTCTTC.

This clonotype was counted many times. The genes are TRBV7-6 and TRBJ2-3; 7 nucleotides match TRBD2. V gave up 3 bases and J gave up 6 bases; unmatched junction bases: 18. Per the germline V gene, CDR1 is SGHVS and CDR2 is FNYEAQ. The length of the CDR3 is 18 residues. The CDR3 reads CASSFGRGSGQGFDTQYF. CDR3 bases: TGTGCCAGCAGCTTTGGGAGAGGTAGCGGGCAAGGGTTCGATACGCAGTATTTT.

This clonotype was observed a few times. This sequence joins TRBV9 and TRBJ2-6; 7 bases are shared with TRBD1. V gave up 3 bases and J gave up 3 bases; unmatched junction bases: 3. This CDR3 has 15 amino acids. Germline lookup yields CDR1 SGDLS and CDR2 YYNGEE. The CDR3 region is CASSGQGHGANVLTF. In nucleotides, the CDR3 is TGTGCCAGCAGCGGACAGGGCCATGGGGCCAACGTCCTGACTTTC. Drawing the rest from reference TRBV9 and TRBJ2-6, the complete variable domain is DSGVTQTPKHLITATGQRVTLRCSPRSGDLSVYWYQQSLDQGLQFLIQYYNGEERAKGNILERFSAQQFPDLHSELNLSSLELGDSALYFCASSGQGHGANVLTFGAGSRLTVL.

This clonotype was recorded many times. The chain employs TRBV18 and TRBJ1-4; 9 bases match TRBD1. V shed 3 bases and J 4 bases; nucleotides not matched to a gene: 3. From germline, CDR1 is KGHSH and CDR2 LQKENI. The CDR3 consists of 15 residues. The CDR3 bases are TGTGCCAGCTCACCGGGGACAGGGCGTAATGAAAAACTGTTTTTT. Translation: CASSPGTGRNEKLFF. Full variable domain (outside the CDR3, taken from reference TRBV18 and TRBJ1-4): NAGVMQNPRHLVRRRGQEARLRCSPMKGHSHVYWYRQLPEEGLKFMVYLQKENIIDESGMPKERFSAEFPKEGPSILRIQQVVRGDSAAYFCASSPGTGRNEKLFFGSGTQLSVL.

This clonotype appeared many times. This rearrangement joins TRBV29-1 to TRBJ2-3, with a possible D match to TRBD1 (6 bases). With 4 bases removed from V and 2 bases from J, the gap between germline ends came to 10 bases. The germline CDR1 and CDR2 sequences are SQVTM and ANQGSEA. The length of the CDR3 is 13 residues. The CDR3 loop reads CSVGGTNTDTQYF. For the CDR3, the DNA is TGCAGCGTTGGAGGGACAAACACAGATACGCAGTATTTT.

This clonotype has more than one count but fewer than ten. This chain connects TRBV6-5 to TRBJ2-1, with no clear D. CDR1 is MNHEY and CDR2 is SVGAGI in the germline V gene. The CDR3 is 14 residues long. The V end was cut by 4 bases, the J end by 5 bases, with 12 bases between. DNA for the CDR3: TGTGCCAGCAGTTCTCTCCAGGCGAACAATGAGCAGTTCTTC. This gives the protein CASSSLQANNEQFF.

The chain joins TRBV2 to TRBJ1-1; 9 bases are a match to TRBD1. The CDR3 length is 15 residues. Germline CDR1 reads SNHLY; CDR2 reads FYNNEI. V shed 8 bases, J shed 3 bases, and the junction held 10 bases outside the gene matches. The CDR3 sequence: CASGGTGIVDTEAFF. CDR3 DNA sequence: TGTGCCAGCGGCGGGACAGGGATTGTGGACACTGAAGCTTTCTTT. The full variable domain, in which reference TRBV2 and TRBJ1-1 provide the parts outside the CDR3, is EPEVTQTPSHQVTQMGQEVILRCVPISNHLYFYWYRQILGQKVEFLVSFYNNEISEKSEIFDDQFSVERPDGSNFTLKIRSTKLEDSAMYFCASGGTGIVDTEAFFGQGTRLTVV.

The chain employs TRBV14 and TRBJ1-1, with 7 bases identical to TRBD1. Trimming at V came to 2 bases and at J to 0 bases, leaving 9 bases not matched to a gene. In germline, CDR1 is SGHDN, CDR2 FVKESK. CDR3 length: 17 residues. In nucleotides, the CDR3 is TGTGCCAGCAGCCAATCTAAGGGGGCTTTAATGAACACTGAAGCTTTCTTT. Translation gives CASSQSKGALMNTEAFF.

This clonotype was recorded at least ten times. The chain has TRBV12-3 or TRBV12-4 and TRBJ1-1; D uncertain. The CDR3 totals 13 residues. V gave up 3 bases and J gave up 3 bases, with 8 bases separating them. The CDR3: CASSFSTDTEAFF. In DNA form, the CDR3 reads TGTGCCAGCAGTTTTAGTACGGACACTGAAGCTTTCTTT.